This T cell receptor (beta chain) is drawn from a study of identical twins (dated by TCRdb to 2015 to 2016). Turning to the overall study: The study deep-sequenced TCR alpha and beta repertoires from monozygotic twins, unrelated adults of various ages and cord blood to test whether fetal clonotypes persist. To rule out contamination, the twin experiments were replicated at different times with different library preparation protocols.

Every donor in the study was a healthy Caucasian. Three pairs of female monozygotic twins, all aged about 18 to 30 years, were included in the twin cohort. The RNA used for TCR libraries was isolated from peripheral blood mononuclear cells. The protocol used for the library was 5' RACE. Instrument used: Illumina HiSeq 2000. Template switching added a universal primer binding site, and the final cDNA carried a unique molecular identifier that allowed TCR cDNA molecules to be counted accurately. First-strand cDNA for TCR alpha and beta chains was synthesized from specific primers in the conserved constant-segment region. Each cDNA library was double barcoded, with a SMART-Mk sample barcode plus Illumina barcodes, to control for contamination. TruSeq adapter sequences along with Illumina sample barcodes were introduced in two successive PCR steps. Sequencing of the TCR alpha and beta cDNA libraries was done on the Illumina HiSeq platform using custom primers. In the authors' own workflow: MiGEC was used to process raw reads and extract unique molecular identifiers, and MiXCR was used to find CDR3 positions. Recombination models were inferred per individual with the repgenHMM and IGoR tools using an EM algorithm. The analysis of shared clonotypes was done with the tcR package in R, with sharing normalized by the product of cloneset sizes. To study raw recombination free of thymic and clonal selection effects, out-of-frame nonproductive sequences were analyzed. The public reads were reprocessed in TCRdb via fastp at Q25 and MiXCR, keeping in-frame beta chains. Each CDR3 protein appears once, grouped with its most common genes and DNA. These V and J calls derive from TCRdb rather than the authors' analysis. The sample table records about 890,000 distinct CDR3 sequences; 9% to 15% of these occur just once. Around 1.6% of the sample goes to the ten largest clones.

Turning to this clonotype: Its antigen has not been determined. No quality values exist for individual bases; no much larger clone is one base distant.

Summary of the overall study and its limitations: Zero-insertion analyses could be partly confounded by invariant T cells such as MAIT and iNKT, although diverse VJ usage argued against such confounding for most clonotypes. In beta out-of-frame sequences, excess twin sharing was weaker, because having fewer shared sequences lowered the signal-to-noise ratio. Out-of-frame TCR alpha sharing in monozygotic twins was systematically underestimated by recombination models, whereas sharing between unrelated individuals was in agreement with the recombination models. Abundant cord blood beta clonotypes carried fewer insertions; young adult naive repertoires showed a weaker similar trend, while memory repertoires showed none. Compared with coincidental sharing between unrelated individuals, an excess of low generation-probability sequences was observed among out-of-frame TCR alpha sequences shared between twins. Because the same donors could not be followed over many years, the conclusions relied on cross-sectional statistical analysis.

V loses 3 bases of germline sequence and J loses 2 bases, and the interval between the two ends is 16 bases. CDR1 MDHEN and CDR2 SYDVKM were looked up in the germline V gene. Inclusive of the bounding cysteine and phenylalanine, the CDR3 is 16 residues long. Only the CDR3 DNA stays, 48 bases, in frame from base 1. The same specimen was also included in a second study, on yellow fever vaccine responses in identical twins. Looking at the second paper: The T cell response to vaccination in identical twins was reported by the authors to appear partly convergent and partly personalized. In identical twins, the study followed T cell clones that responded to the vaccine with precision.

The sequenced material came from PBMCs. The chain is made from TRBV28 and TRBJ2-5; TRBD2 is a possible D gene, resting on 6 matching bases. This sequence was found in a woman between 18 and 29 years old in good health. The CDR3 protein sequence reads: CASSLVGGREQETQYF. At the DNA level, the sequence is TGTGCCAGCAGTTTGGTGGGGGGACGGGAGCAAGAGACCCAGTACTTC.